Shown below are 22 T cell receptor beta chains from a single sample sequenced in a study of identical twins. Via MiXCR, TCRdb re-called the 5' RACE reads, giving one row per CDR3 protein. The repertoire holds roughly 630,000 distinct CDR3 sequences, with just over 7% as singletons. This sample was shared with a second study, whose subject was yellow fever vaccine responses in identical twins.

Sequenced input: PBMCs. The receptors here all came from a woman between 18 and 29 years old in good health.

The chain joins TRBV14 to TRBJ2-5, with 8 nucleotides matching TRBD2. Germline CDR1 and CDR2: SGHDN and FVKESK. Germline trimming cut 2 bases from V and 4 bases from J; bases unmatched to any gene: 6. The CDR3 spans 15 residues. This CDR3 reads CASSQNSLAGETQYF. The CDR3 DNA follows: TGTGCCAGCAGCCAAAACTCTCTAGCGGGAGAGACCCAGTACTTC. The full variable domain, its missing parts supplied by reference TRBV14 and TRBJ2-5, is EAGVTQFPSHSVIEKGQTVTLRCDPISGHDNLYWYRRVMGKEIKFLLHFVKESKQDESGMPNNRFLAERTGGTYSTLKVQPAELEDSGVYFCASSQNSLAGETQYFGPGTRLLVL.

The CDR3 loop is CSVTGLAGAGEQYF. CDR3 sequence (DNA): TGCAGCGTTACTGGACTAGCGGGGGCAGGTGAGCAGTACTTC. The chain joins TRBV29-1 to TRBJ2-7; 13 bases are a match to TRBD2. The germline V gene has CDR1 SQVTM and CDR2 ANQGSEA. V gave up 5 bases and J gave up 7 bases; unmatched junction bases: 8. This CDR3 is built from 14 residues.

Many counts were recorded for this clonotype. The genes are TRBV4-2 and TRBJ2-1, with 9 nucleotides matching TRBD2. The CDR3 sequence is 17 residues long. The germline V gene encodes CDR1 LGHNA and CDR2 YNFKEQ. The junction had 5 bases not matched to a gene; V was cut back by 0 bases and J by 2 bases. The CDR3 sequence: CASSQDMERGAYNEQFF. In nucleotides, the CDR3 is TGTGCCAGCAGCCAAGATATGGAGCGGGGGGCCTACAATGAGCAGTTCTTC.

The V gene is TRBV28, the J gene TRBJ2-3; possible D gene TRBD1, 6 bases. The CDR3 length is 14 residues. Germline CDR1 MDHEN, CDR2 SYDVKM. Trimming shortened V by 5 bases and J by 9 bases, and 18 bases separated the two germline ends. The CDR3 sequence: CASSPPLDRSTQYF. The CDR3 nucleotides are TGTGCCAGCAGTCCACCCCTCGACAGGAGCACGCAGTATTTT.

At least ten counts were recorded for this clonotype. This chain uses TRBV9 with TRBJ1-1, with TRBD1 identical over 7 bases. Per the germline V gene, CDR1 is SGDLS and CDR2 is YYNGEE. The ends lost 4 bases at V and 3 bases at J; junction bases unmatched: 9. This CDR3 is built from 15 residues. CDR3 nucleotide sequence: TGTGCCAGCAGCCCCGGCGCAGGGGGGTACACTGAAGCTTTCTTT. Protein product: CASSPGAGGYTEAFF. Drawing the rest from reference TRBV9 and TRBJ1-1, the complete variable domain is DSGVTQTPKHLITATGQRVTLRCSPRSGDLSVYWYQQSLDQGLQFLIQYYNGEERAKGNILERFSAQQFPDLHSELNLSSLELGDSALYFCASSPGAGGYTEAFFGQGTRLTVV.

This clonotype was detected a few times. The genes are TRBV18 and TRBJ2-7, with 9 bases fitting TRBD1. This CDR3 spans 13 amino acids. The ends lost 3 bases at V and 6 bases at J; junction bases unmatched: 3. From germline, CDR1 is KGHSH and CDR2 LQKENI. This CDR3 is CASSPATGGEQYV. The CDR3 bases are TGTGCCAGCTCACCCGCGACAGGGGGCGAGCAGTACGTC.

The table lists this clonotype with many counts. The chain recombines TRBV11-2 with TRBJ1-2; D is perhaps TRBD1 (5 bases). CDR1 is SGHAT, CDR2 FQNNGV, per germline. Trimming removed 4 bases from V and 2 bases from J, with 8 bases in between. The CDR3 runs 13 residues. The CDR3 reads CASSWDGNYGYTF. The DNA of the CDR3 is TGTGCCAGCAGCTGGGACGGAAACTATGGCTACACCTTC.

This chain uses TRBV20-1 with TRBJ2-3, with 8 bases matching TRBD2. Per the germline V gene, CDR1 is DFQATT and CDR2 is SNEGSKA (reference sequence). Germline trimming cut 5 bases from V and 6 bases from J; bases unmatched to any gene: 13. The CDR3 extends over 15 amino acids. The CDR3 protein is CSALAPGLDGDTQYF. The CDR3 DNA follows: TGCAGTGCTCTTGCCCCGGGACTAGACGGCGATACGCAGTATTTT.

This clonotype came up a few times. CDR3 DNA: TGCAGTGCTACACCGGGACAGGGGGGAAACGAGCAGTACTTC. Its translation is CSATPGQGGNEQYF. This chain joins TRBV20-1 and TRBJ2-7; 11 bases are shared with TRBD1. The CDR3 runs to 14 residues. Germline loops: CDR1 DFQATT, CDR2 SNEGSKA (reference sequence). V was clipped by 4 bases and J by 5 bases; unmatched bases: 7.

This chain uses TRBV6-1 with TRBJ2-7; D is ambiguous. The CDR3 runs to 16 residues. Germline CDR1 MNHNS, CDR2 SASEGT. Trimming stripped 2 bases from V and 4 bases from J, with 18 bases between. DNA for the CDR3: TGTGCCAGCAGTGAATCCAGCCCCCCGAGTTCTTACGAGCAGTACGTC. It encodes CASSESSPPSSYEQYV.

The chain links TRBV7-9 to TRBJ2-3; possibly TRBD2 for D (6 bases). V dropped 5 bases and J dropped 5 bases, with 14 bases sitting between them. Germline V gene lookup returns CDR1 SEHNR and CDR2 FQNEAQ (reference sequence). The CDR3 has 14 residues. Here the CDR3 reads CASSPRDFLDTQYF. The CDR3 DNA reads as TGTGCCAGCAGCCCCCGGGACTTTTTAGATACGCAGTATTTT. Looking up the rest from reference TRBV7-9 and TRBJ2-3 gives the full variable domain: DTGVSQNPRHKITKRGQNVTFRCDPISEHNRLYWYRQTLGQGPEFLTYFQNEAQLEKSRLLSDRFSAERPKGSFSTLEIQRTEQGDSAMYLCASSPRDFLDTQYFGPGTRLTVL.

This clonotype has more than one count but fewer than ten. This chain uses TRBV5-5 with TRBJ2-7; D is unresolved. CDR1 and CDR2 (germline): SGHKS, YYEKEE (reference sequence). V was clipped by 0 bases and J by 4 bases, with 14 bases between them. This CDR3 is 15 amino acids long. The CDR3 spells CASSLGWVTSYEQYV. The CDR3 nucleotides are TGTGCCAGCAGCTTGGGGTGGGTCACTTCATACGAGCAGTACGTC.

This clonotype turned up a few times. The rearrangement links TRBV15 to TRBJ2-5, with D unresolved. Germline V gene sequence: CDR1 LNHNV, CDR2 YYDKDF (reference sequence). The CDR3 sequence is 16 residues long. Trimming took off 0 bases at V and 2 bases at J, with 13 bases between the two ends. CDR3 sequence (DNA): TGTGCCACCAGCAGAGATCGGGCAGGAGATCAAGAGACCCAGTACTTC. Encoded protein: CATSRDRAGDQETQYF.

This clonotype was counted between two and nine times. The chain has TRBV12-3 or TRBV12-4 and TRBJ1-2, with 8 bases identical to TRBD1. CDR3 size: 15 residues. Trimming removed 3 bases from V and 4 bases from J; junction bases left unmatched: 7. The CDR3 spells CASSLSDRGFYGYTF. The DNA of the CDR3 is TGTGCCAGCAGTTTGTCCGACAGGGGCTTCTATGGCTACACCTTC.

The rearrangement links TRBV3-1 to TRBJ1-4; D not resolved. V gave up 1 base and J gave up 8 bases, with 14 bases separating them. The length of the CDR3 is 15 residues. The germline V gene has CDR1 LGHDT and CDR2 YNNKEL (reference sequence). In DNA form, the CDR3 reads TGTGCCAGCAGCCAAGCTGGTCAGGACCCCGAAAAACTGTTTTTT. Its protein product is CASSQAGQDPEKLFF.

This clonotype showed up many times. The rearrangement uses TRBV20-1 and TRBJ2-7; D gene ambiguous. Trimming took 2 bases from V and 6 from J, leaving 14 bases between them. In germline, CDR1 is DFQATT, CDR2 SNEGSKA (reference sequence). The CDR3 covers 13 residues. DNA for the CDR3: TGCAGTGCTAGATGGGGTACGTCGGGCGAGCAGTACTTC. Its translation is CSARWGTSGEQYF.

This clonotype was detected only a few times. V usage is TRBV11-2 and J usage is TRBJ1-1; D uncertain. CDR3 length: 15 residues. The germline CDR1 and CDR2 sequences are SGHAT and FQNNGV. V gave up 5 bases and J gave up 2 bases, with 15 bases separating them. This CDR3 reads CASSRSGLSNTEAFF. The CDR3 DNA follows: TGTGCCAGCAGCCGGAGCGGTTTATCCAACACTGAAGCTTTCTTT.

Many counts were recorded for this clonotype. The CDR3 DNA is TGTGCCAGCAGCTACCGGGACAGGGGGCAGTGGTCCCTCCACTTT. Protein sequence: CASSYRDRGQWSLHF. The genes are TRBV5-6 and TRBJ1-6; 12 bases are shared with TRBD1. The CDR3 runs 15 residues. The V gene's germline CDR1 is SGHDT and CDR2 YYEEEE. V gave up 3 bases and J gave up 14 bases; unmatched junction bases: 9. Full variable domain (outside the CDR3, taken from reference TRBV5-6 and TRBJ1-6): DAGVTQSPTHLIKTRGQQVTLRCSPKSGHDTVSWYQQALGQGPQFIFQYYEEEERQRGNFPDRFSGHQFPNYSSELNVNALLLGDSALYLCASSYRDRGQWSLHFGNGTRLTVT.

In this sample, this clonotype turned up a few times. The rearrangement uses TRBV5-5 and TRBJ2-7; 11 nucleotides match TRBD1. CDR1 and CDR2 from the germline V gene are SGHKS and YYEKEE (reference sequence). The V segment lost 8 bases and the J segment 7 bases; nucleotides outside the gene matches: 11. The CDR3 spans 14 residues. CDR3 sequence (DNA): TGTGCCAGTCGGCAGGGACAGGGGGTCGGGGAGCAGTACGTC. Translated, it gives CASRQGQGVGEQYV.

The V and J genes are TRBV5-1 and TRBJ2-1; D perhaps matches TRBD1 (6 bases). This CDR3 is built from 16 residues. Trimming stripped 4 bases from V and 1 base from J, with 15 bases between. Germline CDR1 and CDR2: SGHRS and YFSETQ. The CDR3 nucleotides are TGCGCCAGCAGCCCAGGGGCCGTAGGATCCTACAATGAGCAGTTCTTC. This encodes CASSPGAVGSYNEQFF.

This clonotype was seen more than once but under ten times. This chain links TRBV20-1 with TRBJ2-7; 7 bases fit TRBD1. The germline V gene encodes CDR1 DFQATT and CDR2 SNEGSKA (reference sequence). The V and J ends lost 4 bases and 4 bases, in that order; junction bases with no gene match: 7. CDR3 size: 13 residues. CDR3 in amino acids: CSATRDRGYEQYF. DNA for the CDR3: TGCAGTGCTACCCGGGACAGAGGTTACGAGCAGTACTTC.

This clonotype came up a few times. The V call is TRBV5-1, the J call TRBJ2-1; 13 bases agree with TRBD2. The CDR3 consists of 16 residues. Germline lookup yields CDR1 SGHRS and CDR2 YFSETQ. J was trimmed by 2 bases and V by 4 bases; bases with no gene match: 3. CDR3 residues: CASSRGLAGTYNEQFF. The CDR3 DNA follows: TGCGCCAGCAGCAGGGGACTAGCGGGAACCTACAATGAGCAGTTCTTC.